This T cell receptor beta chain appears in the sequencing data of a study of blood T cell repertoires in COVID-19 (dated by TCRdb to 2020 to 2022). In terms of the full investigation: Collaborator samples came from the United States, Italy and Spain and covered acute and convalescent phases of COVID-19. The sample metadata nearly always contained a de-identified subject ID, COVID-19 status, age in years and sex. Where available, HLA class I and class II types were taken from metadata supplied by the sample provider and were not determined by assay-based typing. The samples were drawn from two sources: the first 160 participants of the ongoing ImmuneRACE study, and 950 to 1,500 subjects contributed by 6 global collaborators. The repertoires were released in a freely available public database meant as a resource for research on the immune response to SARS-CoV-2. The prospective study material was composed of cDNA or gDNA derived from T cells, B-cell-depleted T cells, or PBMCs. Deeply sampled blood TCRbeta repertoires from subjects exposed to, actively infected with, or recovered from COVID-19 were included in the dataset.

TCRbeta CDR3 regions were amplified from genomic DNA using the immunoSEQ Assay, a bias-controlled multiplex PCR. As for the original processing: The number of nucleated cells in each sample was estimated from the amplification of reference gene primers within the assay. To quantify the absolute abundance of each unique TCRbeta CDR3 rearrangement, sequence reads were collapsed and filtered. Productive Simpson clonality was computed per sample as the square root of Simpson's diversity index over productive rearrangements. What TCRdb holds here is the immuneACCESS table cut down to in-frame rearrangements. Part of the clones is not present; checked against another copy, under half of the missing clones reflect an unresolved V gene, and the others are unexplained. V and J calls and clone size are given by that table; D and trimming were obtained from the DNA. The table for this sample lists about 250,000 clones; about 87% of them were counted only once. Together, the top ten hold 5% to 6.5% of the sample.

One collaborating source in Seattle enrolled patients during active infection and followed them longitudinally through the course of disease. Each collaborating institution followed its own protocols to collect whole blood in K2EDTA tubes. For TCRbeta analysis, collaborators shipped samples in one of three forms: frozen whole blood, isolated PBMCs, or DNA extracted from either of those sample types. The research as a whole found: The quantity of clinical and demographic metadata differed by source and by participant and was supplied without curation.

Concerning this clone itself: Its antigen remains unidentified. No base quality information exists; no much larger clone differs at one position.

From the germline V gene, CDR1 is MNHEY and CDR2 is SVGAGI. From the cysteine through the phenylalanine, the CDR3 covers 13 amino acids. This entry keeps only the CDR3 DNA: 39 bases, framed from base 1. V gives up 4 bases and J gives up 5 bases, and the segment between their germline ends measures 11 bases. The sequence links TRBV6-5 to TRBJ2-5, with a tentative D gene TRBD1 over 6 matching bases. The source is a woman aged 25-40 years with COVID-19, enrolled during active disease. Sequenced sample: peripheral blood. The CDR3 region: CASSLDTGETQYF. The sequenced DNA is TGTGCCAGCAGTTTGGACACAGGGGAGACCCAGTACTTC.